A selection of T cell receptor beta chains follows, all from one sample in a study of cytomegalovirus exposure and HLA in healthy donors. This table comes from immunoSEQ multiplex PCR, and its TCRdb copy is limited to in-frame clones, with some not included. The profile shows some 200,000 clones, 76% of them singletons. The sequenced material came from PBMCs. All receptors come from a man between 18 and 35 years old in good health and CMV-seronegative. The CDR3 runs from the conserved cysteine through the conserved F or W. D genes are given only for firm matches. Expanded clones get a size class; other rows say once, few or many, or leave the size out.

TGTGCCAGCAGACTAGACACCTACTATGGCTACACCTTC CASRLDTYYGYTF few NA TRBJ1-2 TRBV6-1
TGCAGCGTCTCCGGGACAGGGCTCTACGAGCAGTACTTC CSVSGTGLYEQYF NA TRBD1 TRBJ2-7 TRBV29-1
TGTGCCAGCAGTTTGGGAGGGACAGATACGCAGTATTTT CASSLGGTDTQYF NA TRBD2 TRBJ2-3 TRBV28
TGTGCCAGCAGTTTATGGGCAGGGGACTCCTATAATTCACCCCTCCACTTT CASSLWAGDSYNSPLHF NA NA TRBJ1-6 TRBV27
TGTGCCAGCAGCTTGAGGACTAGCGGGATCTCCTACGAGCAGTACTTC CASSLRTSGISYEQYF NA TRBD2 TRBJ2-7 TRBV5-6
TGTGCCAGCAGTTTATCGCAGGGAACCGGGGAGCTGTTTTTT CASSLSQGTGELFF NA NA TRBJ2-2 TRBV27
TGTGCCAGCAGCTTAGTAGACTCGCGCGTGGGGCGCTTAGTTGAGACCCAGTACTTC CASSLVDSRVGRLVETQYF NA NA TRBJ2-5 TRBV7-9
TGCGCCAGCAGTGAGTCGGAGTTTGACATTCAGTACTTC CASSESEFDIQYF once NA TRBJ2-4 TRBV10-1
TGTGCCAGCAGCTCTTTGGGGGCTGGAGTTGAAGCTTTCTTT CASSSLGAGVEAFF few NA TRBJ1-1 TRBV6-6
TGTGCCAGCAGTGAAGGGCGGGGGGCGCGCGGAGAGACCCAGTACTTC CASSEGRGARGETQYF once TRBD2 TRBJ2-5 TRBV25-1
TGTGCCAGCAGCGTAGGGACAAACTACGAGCAGTACTTC CASSVGTNYEQYF NA NA TRBJ2-7 TRBV9
TGTGCCAGTAGTATGGGGGGACTCAGCTCTGGGGCCAACGTCCTGACTTTC CASSMGGLSSGANVLTF NA NA TRBJ2-6 TRBV19
TGTGCCAGCAGTTTATATTCCGGGGTTAATGAGCAGTTCTTC CASSLYSGVNEQFF NA NA TRBJ2-1 TRBV27
TGTGCCAGCAGCGATGGACAGGGGTTCCGCGAGCAGTACTTC CASSDGQGFREQYF NA TRBD1 TRBJ2-7 TRBV9
TGCGCCAGCAGCCCAAGGACGGGGACAGATACGCAGTATTTT CASSPRTGTDTQYF NA NA TRBJ2-3 TRBV4-1
TGTGCCAGTAGTACCAAAGACTCCAGCGGAAGCACGCAGTATTTT CASSTKDSSGSTQYF NA NA TRBJ2-3 TRBV19
TGTGCCATCAGTGTCCCAACCGAGGGCTACACCTTC CAISVPTEGYTF NA NA TRBJ1-2 TRBV6-5
TGTGCCACCAGCAGAGATTTGAGCTACCTAATCTACGAGCAGTACTTC CATSRDLSYLIYEQYF NA NA TRBJ2-7 TRBV15
TGTGCCAGCAGTTACTCGGCAACCAATAATTCACCCCTCCACTTT CASSYSATNNSPLHF NA NA TRBJ1-6 TRBV6-5
TGTGCCTGGAGTCGGCGGACCGGGGAGCTGTTTTTT CAWSRRTGELFF NA NA TRBJ2-2 TRBV30
TGTGCCACCAGCAGAGGTGGCCCCTCCTACAATGAGCAGTTCTTC CATSRGGPSYNEQFF NA NA TRBJ2-1 TRBV15
TGTGCCAGCAGCTCTGACAGGAACACTGAAGCTTTCTTT CASSSDRNTEAFF NA NA TRBJ1-1 TRBV7-3
TGTGCCAGCAGGCCTACAGGGGGCGGGGTGGGCGAGCAGTACTTC CASRPTGGGVGEQYF once TRBD1 TRBJ2-7 TRBV28
TGTGCCAGCAGTGCAATTGAGAGGAACACTGAAGCTTTCTTT CASSAIERNTEAFF NA NA TRBJ1-1 TRBV2
TGTGCCAGCAGTAGGGGAGGGACCACAGATACGCAGTATTTT CASSRGGTTDTQYF NA TRBD2 TRBJ2-3 TRBV28
TGTGCCAGCAGCCCGCCACTACAGGGGAAGAACACTGAAGCTTTCTTT CASSPPLQGKNTEAFF NA TRBD1 TRBJ1-1 TRBV7-9
TGTGCCAGCAGTGGCGGGCCAGTACAAGAGACCCAGTACTTC CASSGGPVQETQYF few NA TRBJ2-5 TRBV2
TGCGCCAGCAGCTTGGCTTCTAGCGGGAGGATCTCCTACGAGCAGTATTTC CASSLASSGRISYEQYF NA TRBD2 TRBJ2-7 TRBV5-1
TGTGCCAGCAGCTTAGCTTTGGCTAGCGGGAGGGATACGCAGTATTTT CASSLALASGRDTQYF NA TRBD2 TRBJ2-3 TRBV7-3
TGTGCCAGCAGTGAAGGCAACTTCTATGGCTACACCTTC CASSEGNFYGYTF NA NA TRBJ1-2 TRBV6-1
TGTGCCAGCAGGACTCTCGGGACTAGCGGGAGGGGTTCCTACGAGCAGTACTTC CASRTLGTSGRGSYEQYF few TRBD2 TRBJ2-7 TRBV27
TGTGCCAGCAGTTTATTAGGGGGGAACACTGAAGCTTTCTTT CASSLLGGNTEAFF few NA TRBJ1-1 TRBV27
TGTGCCACCAGCAACCCCCTAGCGGGAGTTTCCTCCTACGAGCAGTACTTC CATSNPLAGVSSYEQYF NA TRBD2 TRBJ2-7 TRBV15